Listed below are T cell receptor beta chains from one sample, sequenced in a study of T cell responses to AZD1222 COVID-19 vaccine. The method was immunoSEQ multiplex PCR; TCRdb's version includes in-frame clones alone and lacks a portion of them. The sample carries more than 60,000 clones, around 87% recorded once. This specimen consisted of peripheral blood, obtained 28 days after the second AZD1222 dose. All receptors come from an adult who received the AZD1222 COVID-19 vaccine. Each CDR3 is given with its conserved first and last residue.

TRBV15	TRBJ2-2	CATSRGRGAGELFF
TRBV5-1	TRBJ1-1	CASGRRLDTEAFF
TRBV7-2	TRBJ1-5	CASSLGGASDQPQHF
TRBV18	TRBJ2-7	CASSPSPGTAQYF
TRBV11-3	TRBJ2-5	CASSLRQGLVETQYF
TRBV28	TRBJ2-7	CASSATGRTDLSEQYF
TRBV14	TRBJ1-4	CASRRAGVEKLFF
TRBV5-4	TRBJ1-1	CASSFGGVSLSFF
TRBV18	TRBJ1-6	CASSPLAITTNSPLHF
TRBV30	TRBJ1-5	CAWSWGTPNQPQHF
TRBV12-3/TRBV12-4	TRBJ1-2	CASSQQVEGYTF
TRBV7-2	TRBJ1-5	CASSEQTGVYQPQHF
TRBV7-8	TRBJ2-1	CASSLFRGGLNEQFF
TRBV6-5	TRBJ2-1	CASSRQGGYNEQFF
TRBV7-9	TRBJ1-2	CASSAGTGSGYGYTF
TRBV6-5	TRBJ1-2	CASSRSGTGTYGYTF
TRBV6-5	TRBJ1-1	CASISYGGNTEAFF
TRBV7-3	TRBJ2-1	CASSAYGLGTNNEQFF
TRBV19	TRBJ1-1	CASGTGYTEAFF
TRBV11-3	TRBJ2-2	CASSRGQGAWTGELFF
TRBV11-2	TRBJ1-5	CASSLGADQPQHF
TRBV15	TRBJ2-3	CATSRGLFTDTQYF
TRBV7-2	TRBJ1-4	CASSLDSSEKLFF
TRBV2	TRBJ1-2	CAREDGQRAGYTF
TRBV10-3	TRBJ1-1	CAISQGALTTEAFF
TRBV5-8	TRBJ1-2	CASSPWTGGLRGYTF
TRBV27	TRBJ2-1	CASSFFGGGDVNEQFF
TRBV7-2	TRBJ1-5	CASTQDGHSNQPQHF
TRBV9	TRBJ1-5	CASSERWELQPQHF
TRBV5-8	TRBJ2-3	CASSPQGQGTDTQYF
TRBV6-6	TRBJ1-5	CASARDLTQPQHF
TRBV6-4	TRBJ1-1	CASSQSLGGTEAFF
TRBV28	TRBJ1-2	CASSSSWGGTDGYTF
TRBV6-5	TRBJ2-7	CASSRQDPYEQYF
TRBV5-3	TRBJ1-5	CARSYGQPSNQPQHF
TRBV12-3/TRBV12-4	TRBJ1-2	CASSKTGGSGYTF
TRBV12-1	TRBJ1-6	CASSFEIGTRPDYNSPLHF
TRBV6-6	TRBJ2-7	CASRTLAEQYF
TRBV2	TRBJ2-7	CASRADRGATEQYF
TRBV7-8	TRBJ1-5	CASSLEATGYSNQPQHF
TRBV3-1/TRBV3-2	TRBJ1-2	CASSHRTGDGYTF
TRBV28	TRBJ2-1	CASSSTSDRGHYNEQFF
TRBV9	TRBJ2-2	CASSGQGGTGELFF
TRBV11-2	TRBJ1-2	CASSSSGVRYTF
TRBV27	TRBJ1-6	CASSPIDRAYSPLHF
TRBV5-1	TRBJ1-3	CASSSGSSLNTIYF
TRBV12-3/TRBV12-4	TRBJ1-2	CASSTRQGGGYTF
TRBV24-1	TRBJ2-2	CATSNPGQGVTGELFF
TRBV5-4	TRBJ1-2	CASSFWTGGTSNYGYTF
TRBV5-5	TRBJ2-7	CASSFRTGGSPYEQYF
TRBV28	TRBJ1-6	CASSPPGQGNSPLHF
TRBV9	TRBJ1-2	CASTRQGTVWGYTF
TRBV9	TRBJ1-6	CASSVALRADNSPLHF
TRBV29-1	TRBJ1-5	CSVGQGDQPQHF
TRBV4-3	TRBJ2-7	CASSQEAANTYEQYF
TRBV7-7	TRBJ1-5	CASKQEGNQPQHF
TRBV6-5	TRBJ1-2	CASMASTGANYGYTF
TRBV7-8	TRBJ1-5	CASSLAQAGGQPQHF
TRBV4-1	TRBJ1-3	CASSQPTGSGNTIYF
TRBV9	TRBJ1-4	CASSGQVADEKLFF